This T cell receptor (beta chain) is drawn from a study of T cells after yellow fever vaccination. Study summary: Fractions of limited cellularity were prepared by means of SMART-Seq v4 Ultra Low Input.

Study-wide results and caveats: A weaker secondary response peaked on day 5, the primary on day 15. Some clonotypes, a small share, were shared between CD4 and CD8 compartments. Booster samples showed a return of most primary-vaccination clones (roughly 96% CD4, 85% to 90% CD8).

TCRdb reprocessed the 5' RACE reads via MiXCR and lists one record per CDR3 protein. The data hold under 550,000 distinct CDR3 sequences, with around a fifth observed a single time. This clonotype turned up a few times. Its cognate antigen is unknown. The CDR3 is 15 amino acids. V shed 1 base and J shed 0 bases, with 9 bases lying between them. Germline CDR1 SGHTA, CDR2 FQGNSA. This sequence was found in a man younger than 30 who received the YFV17D yellow fever vaccine. The sequences come from PBMCs, collected 20 to 25 days after the first yellow fever vaccination. This chain links TRBV7-2 with TRBJ1-1, with D unclear. In nucleotides, the CDR3 is TGTGCCAGCAGCTTAGTCTTCCTGATGAACACTGAAGCTTTCTTT. Protein: CASSLVFLMNTEAFF.